This TCR beta chain was found in a study of blood T cell repertoires in COVID-19. The assay was immunoSEQ multiplex PCR, and TCRdb's table has in-frame clones only and misses some. Of approximately 270,000 clones listed, 70% to 90% are singletons. The Seattle site enrolled patients during active infection and followed them longitudinally. Sequencing was carried out using peripheral blood. The receptor comes from a human donor with COVID-19, enrolled during active disease. The donor label of this sample is uncertain.

The CDR3 sequence is CASRGGLSYEQYF. CDR3 nucleotide sequence: TGCGCCAGCAGAGGCGGGCTTTCCTACGAGCAGTACTTC. This chain uses TRBV10-1 with TRBJ2-7, with D possibly being TRBD2 (5 bases). V lost 6 bases, J lost 1 base, and 10 bases lay in between. Germline values: CDR1 WNHNN, CDR2 SYGVQD (reference sequence). The CDR3 has 13 amino acids.